What follows are 7 T cell receptor beta chains derived from one specimen sequenced in a study of cytotoxic CD8 clonotypes in ibrutinib-treated CLL. Some clones are missing from TCRdb's copy, which holds only in-frame ones; the method was immunoSEQ multiplex PCR. Of around 300,000 clones in the sample, roughly 80% were seen once. The specimen comprised PBMCs, sampled before ibrutinib treatment. The receptors were gathered from a human donor with chronic lymphocytic leukemia.

The chain uses TRBV7-9 and TRBJ2-7; a weak D match, TRBD2 (6 bases). Looked up from germline, CDR1 is SEHNR and CDR2 is FQNEAQ (reference sequence). V gave up 2 bases and J gave up 2 bases, with 13 bases separating them. The CDR3 consists of 15 residues. The CDR3 protein is CASSLKGLPTYEQYF. The CDR3 DNA reads as TGTGCCAGCAGCTTAAAGGGACTCCCCACCTACGAGCAGTACTTC.

V usage is TRBV27 and J usage is TRBJ2-1; D is uncertain. V was cut by 9 bases and J by 7 bases, with 13 bases left in between. This CDR3 has 12 residues. CDR1 is MNHEY, CDR2 SMNVEV, per germline (reference sequence). This chain's CDR3 is CASYEVRNEQFF. DNA for the CDR3: TGTGCCAGTTACGAGGTGCGGAATGAGCAGTTCTTC.

The gene calls are TRBV23-1 and TRBJ2-7; 7 bases agree with TRBD2. TRBV23-1 belongs to the ORF category, with a function that is uncertain. V was pared by 3 bases and J by 5 bases, with 13 bases of the junction left unmatched. This CDR3 is built from 16 residues. CDR3 region: CASSQRERGGVDEQYF. CDR3 nucleotides: TGCGCCAGCAGTCAGCGGGAGCGGGGTGGAGTCGACGAGCAGTACTTC.

J is TRBJ2-7 and V is TRBV5-1; tentatively, D is TRBD1 (5 bases). CDR1 SGHRS and CDR2 YFSETQ come from the germline V gene. The length of the CDR3 is 13 residues. The ends were cut back, 1 base at V and 7 bases at J, with 12 bases in the middle. The CDR3 is CASSLRGGFEQYF. The CDR3 DNA is TGCGCCAGCAGCTTGAGGGGTGGGTTTGAGCAGTACTTC.

In its sample, this clone was seen a few times. This chain connects TRBV30 to TRBJ2-2; D is ambiguous. The CDR3 has 13 amino acids. Trimming removed 2 bases at V and 6 bases at J, with 10 bases between. Germline CDR1 GTSNPN, CDR2 SVGIG (reference sequence). This CDR3 reads CAWSLRWSGELFF. In DNA form, the CDR3 reads TGTGCCTGGAGTCTCCGATGGTCCGGGGAGCTGTTTTTT.

The rearrangement uses TRBV30 and TRBJ1-2; 8 nucleotides align to TRBD1. Germline loops: CDR1 GTSNPN, CDR2 SVGIG (reference sequence). V lost 3 bases to trimming and J lost 4 bases; unmatched junction nucleotides: 4. The CDR3 is 13 amino acids. This CDR3 is CAWSWTGPYGYTF. The CDR3 DNA reads as TGTGCCTGGAGCTGGACAGGGCCCTATGGCTACACCTTC. The full variable domain, completed using reference TRBV30 and TRBJ1-2, is SQTIHQWPATLVQPVGSPLSLECTVEGTSNPNLYWYRQAAGRGLQLLFYSVGIGQISSEVPQNLSASRPQDRQFILSSKKLLLSDSGFYLCAWSWTGPYGYTFGSGTRLTVV.

The chain recombines TRBV6-1 with TRBJ2-3; TRBD2 matches 8 bases. CDR1 is MNHNS, CDR2 SASEGT, per germline. The CDR3 length is 13 residues. Trimming cost V 3 bases and J 4 bases; bases outside gene matches: 0. The CDR3 DNA reads TGTGCCAGCAGTGACGGGAGGGCAGATACGCAGTATTTT. Residues: CASSDGRADTQYF.